Listed here is a single T cell receptor (beta chain). What it recognizes is unknown. The sample's treatment: oral pan-JAK inhibitor, 5-10 mg twice daily. The data were obtained in a study of CD8+ T cells in alopecia areata. Study overall: It was oral tofacitinib, at 5 to 10 mg twice daily, that treated patients received.

The sequencing template was cDNA reverse transcribed from extracted RNA. Measured with immunoSEQ multiplex PCR; TCRdb has only the in-frame clones, and not every one. Among 150,000 or so clones listed, roughly two thirds were seen once. The CDR3 has 16 residues. The J segment lost 8 bases and the V segment lost 0 bases, leaving 10 bases of the junction unmatched. Per the germline V gene, CDR1 is SGHAT and CDR2 is FQNNGV. Study results and limitations: Both scalp clonality and the expanded CD8+ clones among the top 100 showed a significant decrease with tofacitinib. Resident alphabeta T cells of normal skin are also sequenced in scalp samples.

The clonotype was recovered from a human donor with alopecia areata. Sequencing was performed on CD4+ T cells sorted from blood, taken at week 4, from a patient treated with tofacitinib. J is TRBJ1-3 and V is TRBV11-2, with TRBD1 matching 7 bases. The CDR3 region has the DNA TGTGCCAGCAGCTTAGAGATCCCTGACAGGGCGCACACCATATATTTT. It specifies CASSLEIPDRAHTIYF.